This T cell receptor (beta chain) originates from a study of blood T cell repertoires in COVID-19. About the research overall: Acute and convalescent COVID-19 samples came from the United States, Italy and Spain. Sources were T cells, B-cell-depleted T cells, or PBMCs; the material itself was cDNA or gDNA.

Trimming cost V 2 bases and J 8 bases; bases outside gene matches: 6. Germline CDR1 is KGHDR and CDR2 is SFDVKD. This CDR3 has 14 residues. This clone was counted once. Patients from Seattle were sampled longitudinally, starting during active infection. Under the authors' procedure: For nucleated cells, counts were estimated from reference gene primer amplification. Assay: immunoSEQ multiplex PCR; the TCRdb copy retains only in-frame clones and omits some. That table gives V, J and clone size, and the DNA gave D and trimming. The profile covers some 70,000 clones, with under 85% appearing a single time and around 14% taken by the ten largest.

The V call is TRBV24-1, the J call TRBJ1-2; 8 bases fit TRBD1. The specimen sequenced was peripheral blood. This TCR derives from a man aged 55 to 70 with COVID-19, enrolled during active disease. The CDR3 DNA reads TGTGCCACCAGTGATTCGGACAGGGTAGGCGGCTACACCTTC. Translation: CATSDSDRVGGYTF.